These 18 T cell receptor beta chains share one sample of origin, sequenced in a study of cytomegalovirus exposure and HLA in healthy donors. A multiplex PCR was run with 60 Vbeta primers and 13 Jbeta primers. Libraries were prepared by immunoSEQ multiplex PCR; TCRdb keeps only in-frame clonotypes and omits some of them. The sample has about 80,000 clones, 79% seen once. Sequencing was done on a sample of PBMCs. Receptors originate from a woman aged 40 to 55 in good health and CMV-seropositive.

This rearrangement joins TRBV15 to TRBJ2-2; D may be TRBD2 (5 bases). V shed 6 bases and J shed 7 bases, with 12 bases lying between them. Per the germline V gene, CDR1 is LNHNV and CDR2 is YYDKDF (reference sequence). The CDR3 is 13 residues long. The CDR3 region has the DNA TGTGCCACCAGGAGACTATTCGGCGGGGAGCTGTTTTTT. Translating it yields CATRRLFGGELFF.

This chain uses TRBV14 with TRBJ1-4; no reliable D call. V was shortened by 5 bases and J by 7 bases, with 11 bases between the two germline ends. Germline V lookup: CDR1 SGHDN, CDR2 FVKESK. This CDR3 region has 13 residues. The chain's CDR3 is CASSEGAGEKLFF. For the CDR3, the DNA is TGTGCCAGCAGCGAAGGCGCGGGTGAAAAACTGTTTTTT.

V is TRBV6-1 and J is TRBJ1-5, with 9 bases aligning to TRBD1. Germline trimming cut 8 bases from V and 2 bases from J; bases unmatched to any gene: 4. CDR1 is MNHNS and CDR2 is SASEGT in the germline V gene. This CDR3 has 14 residues. The CDR3 spells CASLRTGGNQPQHF. For the CDR3, the DNA is TGTGCCAGCCTACGGACAGGGGGCAATCAGCCCCAGCATTTT.

Only one count was recorded for this clone. This chain uses TRBV4-2 with TRBJ1-2; 8 nucleotides agree with TRBD1. J lost 8 bases, V lost 4 bases, and 15 bases had no gene match. This CDR3 has 16 residues. The germline CDR1 and CDR2 sequences are LGHNA and YNFKEQ. The CDR3 loop is CASSPGGTGGAGGYTF. DNA for the CDR3: TGTGCCAGCAGCCCCGGGGGTACAGGGGGGGCGGGAGGCTACACCTTC.

V gene TRBV7-2 combines with J gene TRBJ2-2; tentative D call: TRBD2 (6 bases). Trimming took off 4 bases at V and 3 bases at J, with 24 bases between the two ends. Germline assignment: CDR1 SGHTA and CDR2 FQGNSA. The CDR3 is made up of 19 amino acids. The CDR3 reads CASSYFPGLERLDTGELFF. CDR3 nucleotide sequence: TGTGCCAGCAGCTATTTCCCGGGACTGGAGCGGTTGGACACCGGGGAGCTGTTTTTT.

This clone was seen just once. This sequence joins TRBV19 and TRBJ2-7, with TRBD2 as a possible D gene (6 bases). V shed 5 bases and J shed 2 bases, with 16 bases lying between them. The CDR3 runs 15 residues. Germline CDR1 is LNHDA and CDR2 is SQIVND (reference sequence). This CDR3 reads CASSPSPGATYEQYF. CDR3 DNA sequence: TGTGCCAGTAGTCCAAGTCCGGGAGCCACCTACGAGCAGTACTTC.

V and J are TRBV5-1 and TRBJ2-1; TRBD1 matches 10 bases. This CDR3 has 14 residues. V was pared by 5 bases and J by 3 bases, with 2 bases of the junction left unmatched. Germline V gives CDR1 SGHRS, CDR2 YFSETQ. CDR3 bases: TGCGCCAGCAGAGGGACAGGGGACTACAATGAGCAGTTCTTC. Amino acids: CASRGTGDYNEQFF.

The chain couples TRBV5-6 to TRBJ2-1; TRBD2 matches at 7 bases. The V gene's germline CDR1 is SGHDT and CDR2 YYEEEE. With 7 bases clipped from V and 6 bases from J, the junction kept 4 bases outside the gene matches. The CDR3 contains 12 residues. In DNA form, the CDR3 reads TGTGCCAGCCGCGGACTAGTCAATGAGCAGTTCTTC. As protein: CASRGLVNEQFF.

The chain recombines TRBV4-1 with TRBJ2-7; 9 bases map to TRBD1. The germline V gene encodes CDR1 MGHRA and CDR2 YSYEKL. Trimming cost V 1 base and J 3 bases; bases outside gene matches: 4. This CDR3 region has 15 residues. CDR3 DNA: TGCGCCAGCAGCCAAGTTGAGGACAGGGGCTACGAGCAGTACTTC. It codes for CASSQVEDRGYEQYF.

The genes are TRBV7-9 and TRBJ1-1, with a weak D call TRBD1 (5 bases). This CDR3 region has 14 residues. Trimming stripped 4 bases from V and 6 bases from J, with 15 bases between. Germline V gene lookup returns CDR1 SEHNR and CDR2 FQNEAQ (reference sequence). The CDR3: CASSSRKGFSEAFF. As DNA, the CDR3 is TGTGCCAGCAGCTCAAGGAAGGGGTTCTCTGAAGCTTTCTTT.

This chain uses TRBV9 with TRBJ2-1, with 10 positions matching TRBD2. CDR1 and CDR2 (germline): SGDLS, YYNGEE. Unmatched junction bases numbered 11, after V lost 4 bases and J lost 7 bases. The CDR3 runs to 16 residues. CDR3 protein: CASSLSALAGSNEQFF. The CDR3 DNA sequence: TGTGCCAGCAGCCTCTCCGCACTAGCGGGGTCGAATGAGCAGTTCTTC.

This chain joins TRBV25-1 and TRBJ1-5, with 8 bases aligning to TRBD1. The CDR3 covers 15 residues. With V trimmed by 3 bases and J by 4 bases, 5 bases remained unmatched. CDR1 MGHDK and CDR2 SYGVNS come from the germline V gene. CDR3 nucleotides: TGTGCCAGCAGTGAGTCAGGGGGCGGGAATCAGCCCCAGCATTTT. Translated: CASSESGGGNQPQHF.

The V and J genes are TRBV19 and TRBJ2-3; a possible D gene is TRBD2 (6 bases). With 6 bases removed from V and 2 bases from J, the gap between germline ends came to 15 bases. CDR1 is LNHDA, CDR2 SQIVND, per germline (reference sequence). The CDR3 has 15 residues. Written as DNA, the CDR3 is TGTGCCAGTAGAACCGGGAGATATTACACAGATACGCAGTATTTT. Protein sequence: CASRTGRYYTDTQYF.

V gene TRBV5-1 combines with J gene TRBJ2-2; D is perhaps TRBD1 (6 bases). V shed 4 bases and J shed 1 base, with 11 bases lying between them. Per the germline V gene, CDR1 is SGHRS and CDR2 is YFSETQ. The CDR3 spans 15 residues. CDR3 sequence: CASSPGQRNTGELFF. In DNA form, the CDR3 reads TGCGCCAGCAGCCCTGGACAGAGGAACACCGGGGAGCTGTTTTTT.

The chain carries TRBV9 and TRBJ2-6; 7 bases align to TRBD1. Looked up from germline, CDR1 is SGDLS and CDR2 is YYNGEE. V trimming: 3 bases; J trimming: 0 bases; junction bases outside the gene matches: 0. This CDR3 has 15 amino acids. The CDR3 DNA is TGTGCCAGCAGCGGACAGGGCTCTGGGGCCAACGTCCTGACTTTC. Translated, it gives CASSGQGSGANVLTF.

This chain uses TRBV29-1 with TRBJ2-3; a possible D gene is TRBD2 (5 bases). Trimming left V 6 bases short and J 3 bases short, with 22 bases between. Per germline, CDR1 SQVTM and CDR2 ANQGSEA. This CDR3 is 16 amino acids long. In DNA, the CDR3 is TGCAGCGTGGACTTATTAAGGACGGCCGCGACAGATACGCAGTATTTT. Translation gives CSVDLLRTAATDTQYF.

This clone was detected many times. Germline and junction disagree at one end, which may indicate a read error. The V and J genes are TRBV6-5 and TRBJ1-6, with no clear D. Per germline, CDR1 MNHEY and CDR2 SVGAGI. The CDR3 spans 15 residues. CDR3 residues: CASSDSRYVNSPLHF. CDR3 sequence (DNA): TGTGCCAGCAGTGACTCCCGCTACGTGAATTCACCCCTCCACTTT.

The chain uses TRBV29-1 and TRBJ2-1; 7 nucleotides match TRBD2. Germline values: CDR1 SQVTM, CDR2 ANQGSEA. V lost 8 bases, J lost 3 bases, and 10 bases stayed unmatched. CDR3 size: 14 residues. As DNA, the CDR3 is TGCAGCTCCCACGGGGCGGGAGTCTACAATGAGCAGTTCTTC. It yields the protein CSSHGAGVYNEQFF.